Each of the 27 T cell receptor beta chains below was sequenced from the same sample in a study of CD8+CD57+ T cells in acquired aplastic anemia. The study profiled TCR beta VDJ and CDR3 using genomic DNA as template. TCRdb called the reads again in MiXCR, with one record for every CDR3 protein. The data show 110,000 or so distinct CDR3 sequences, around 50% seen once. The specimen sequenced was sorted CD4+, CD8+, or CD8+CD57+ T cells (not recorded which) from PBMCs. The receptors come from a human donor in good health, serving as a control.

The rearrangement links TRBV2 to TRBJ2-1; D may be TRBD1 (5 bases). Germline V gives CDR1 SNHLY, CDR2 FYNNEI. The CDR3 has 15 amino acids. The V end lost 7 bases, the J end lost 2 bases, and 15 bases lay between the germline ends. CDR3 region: CASTVGQLPYNEQFF. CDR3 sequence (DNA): TGTGCCAGCACTGTGGGGCAACTCCCCTACAATGAGCAGTTCTTC. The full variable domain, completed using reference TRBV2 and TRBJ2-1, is EPEVTQTPSHQVTQMGQEVILRCVPISNHLYFYWYRQILGQKVEFLVSFYNNEISEKSEIFDDQFSVERPDGSNFTLKIRSTKLEDSAMYFCASTVGQLPYNEQFFGPGTRLTVL.

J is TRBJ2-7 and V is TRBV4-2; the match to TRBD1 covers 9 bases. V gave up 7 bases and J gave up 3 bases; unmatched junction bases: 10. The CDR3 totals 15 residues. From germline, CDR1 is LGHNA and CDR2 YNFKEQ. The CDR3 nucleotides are TGTGCCAGCAAAAATACAGGGGGCGCTATCTACGAGCAGTACTTC. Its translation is CASKNTGGAIYEQYF.

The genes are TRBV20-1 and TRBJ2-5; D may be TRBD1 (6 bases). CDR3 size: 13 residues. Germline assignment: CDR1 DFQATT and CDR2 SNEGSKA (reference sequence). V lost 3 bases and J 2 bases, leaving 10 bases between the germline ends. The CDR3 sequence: CSASRGSQETQYF. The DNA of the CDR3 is TGCAGTGCTAGCAGGGGTAGTCAAGAGACCCAGTACTTC.

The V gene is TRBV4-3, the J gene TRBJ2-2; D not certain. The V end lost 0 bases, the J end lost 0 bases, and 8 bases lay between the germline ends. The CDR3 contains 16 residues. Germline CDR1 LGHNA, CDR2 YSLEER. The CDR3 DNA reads TGCGCCAGCAGCCAAGAGTCCACCGCGAACACCGGGGAGCTGTTTTTT. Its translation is CASSQESTANTGELFF.

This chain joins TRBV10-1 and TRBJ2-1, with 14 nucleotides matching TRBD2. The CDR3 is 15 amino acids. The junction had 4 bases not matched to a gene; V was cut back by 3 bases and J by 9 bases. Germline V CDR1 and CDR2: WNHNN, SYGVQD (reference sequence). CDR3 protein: CASSDFGLAGGEQFF. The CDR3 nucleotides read TGCGCCAGCAGTGACTTCGGACTAGCGGGAGGTGAGCAGTTCTTC.

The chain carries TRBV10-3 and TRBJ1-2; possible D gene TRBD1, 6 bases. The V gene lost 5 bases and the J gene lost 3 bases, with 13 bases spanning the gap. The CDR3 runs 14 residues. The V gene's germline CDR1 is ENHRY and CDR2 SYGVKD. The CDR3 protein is CAISPGAPHYGYTF. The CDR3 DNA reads TGTGCCATCAGTCCAGGGGCGCCTCACTATGGCTACACCTTC.

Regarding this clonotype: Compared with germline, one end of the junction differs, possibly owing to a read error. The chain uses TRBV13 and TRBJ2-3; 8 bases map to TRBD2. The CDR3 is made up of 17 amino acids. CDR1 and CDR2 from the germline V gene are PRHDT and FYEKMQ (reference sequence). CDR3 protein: CASSDRGGAGETDTQYF. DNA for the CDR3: TGCGCCAGCAGCGATCGGGGTGGAGCGGGGGAAACAGATACGCAGTATTTT.

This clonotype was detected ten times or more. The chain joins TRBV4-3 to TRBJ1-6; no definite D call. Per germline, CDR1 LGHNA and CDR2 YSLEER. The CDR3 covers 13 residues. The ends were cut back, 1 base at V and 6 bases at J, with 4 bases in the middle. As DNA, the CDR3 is TGCGCCAGCAGCCAAGCCGGTAATTCACCCCTCCACTTT. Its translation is CASSQAGNSPLHF.

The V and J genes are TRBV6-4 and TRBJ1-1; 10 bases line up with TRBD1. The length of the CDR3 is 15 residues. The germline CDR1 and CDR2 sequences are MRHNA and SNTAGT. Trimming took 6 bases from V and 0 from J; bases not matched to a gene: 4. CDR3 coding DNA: TGTGCCAGCAGAGGGACAGGGGACGTGAACACTGAAGCTTTCTTT. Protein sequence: CASRGTGDVNTEAFF.

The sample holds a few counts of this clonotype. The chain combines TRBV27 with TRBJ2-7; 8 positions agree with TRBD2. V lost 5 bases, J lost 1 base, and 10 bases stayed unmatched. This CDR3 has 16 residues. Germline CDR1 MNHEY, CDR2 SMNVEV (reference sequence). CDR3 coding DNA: TGTGCCAGCAGTCCCACTCTAGCGGGCTCATCCTACGAGCAGTACTTC. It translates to CASSPTLAGSSYEQYF.

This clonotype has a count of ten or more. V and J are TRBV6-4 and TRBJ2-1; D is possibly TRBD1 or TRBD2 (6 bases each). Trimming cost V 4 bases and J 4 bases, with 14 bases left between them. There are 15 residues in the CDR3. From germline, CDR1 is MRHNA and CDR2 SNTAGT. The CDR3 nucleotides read TGTGCCAGCAGTGTGGGGGGCTTTCTTTACAATGAGCAGTTCTTC. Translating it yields CASSVGGFLYNEQFF.

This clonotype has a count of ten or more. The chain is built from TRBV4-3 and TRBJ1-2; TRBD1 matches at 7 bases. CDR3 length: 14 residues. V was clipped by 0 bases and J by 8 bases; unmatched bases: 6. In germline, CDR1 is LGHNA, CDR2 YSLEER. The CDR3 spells CASSQERGLGGYTF. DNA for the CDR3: TGCGCCAGCAGCCAAGAGAGGGGGCTGGGGGGCTACACCTTC.

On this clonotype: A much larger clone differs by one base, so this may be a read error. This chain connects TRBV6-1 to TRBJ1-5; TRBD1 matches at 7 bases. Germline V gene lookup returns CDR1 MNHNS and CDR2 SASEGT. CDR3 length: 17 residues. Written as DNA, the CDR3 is TGTGCCAGCAGACCTGGACAGGCCGGCGGTAGCAATCAGCCCCCGCATTTT. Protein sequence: CASRPGQAGGSNQPPHF.

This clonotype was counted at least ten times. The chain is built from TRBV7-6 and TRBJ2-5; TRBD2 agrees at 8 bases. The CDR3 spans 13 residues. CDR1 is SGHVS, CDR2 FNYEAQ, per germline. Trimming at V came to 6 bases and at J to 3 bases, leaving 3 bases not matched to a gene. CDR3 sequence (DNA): TGTGCCAGCAGATTTAGCGGGGAAGAGACCCAGTACTTC. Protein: CASRFSGEETQYF.

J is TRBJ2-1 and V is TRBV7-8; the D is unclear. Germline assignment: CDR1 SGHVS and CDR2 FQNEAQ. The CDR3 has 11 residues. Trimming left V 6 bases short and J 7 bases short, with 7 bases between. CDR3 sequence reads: CASRGKNEQFF. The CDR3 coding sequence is TGTGCCAGCAGGGGTAAAAATGAGCAGTTCTTC. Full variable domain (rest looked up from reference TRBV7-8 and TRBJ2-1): GAGVSQSPRYKVAKRGQDVALRCDPISGHVSLFWYQQALGQGPEFLTYFQNEAQLDKSGLPSDRFFAERPEGSVSTLKIQRTQQEDSAVYLCASRGKNEQFFGPGTRLTVL.

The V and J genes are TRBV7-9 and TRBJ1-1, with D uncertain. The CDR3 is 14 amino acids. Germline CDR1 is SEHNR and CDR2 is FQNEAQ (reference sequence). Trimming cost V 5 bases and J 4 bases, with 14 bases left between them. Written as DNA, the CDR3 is TGTGCCAGCAGCGGCCTAGGATGGAGCACTGAAGCTTTCTTT. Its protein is CASSGLGWSTEAFF.

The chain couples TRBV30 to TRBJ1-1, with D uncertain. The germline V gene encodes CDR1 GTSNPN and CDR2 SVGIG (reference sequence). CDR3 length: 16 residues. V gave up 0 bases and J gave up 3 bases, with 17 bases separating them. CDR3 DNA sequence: TGTGCCTGGAGTGTGGCGGGAAAAAGCGGCTACACTGAAGCTTTCTTT. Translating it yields CAWSVAGKSGYTEAFF.

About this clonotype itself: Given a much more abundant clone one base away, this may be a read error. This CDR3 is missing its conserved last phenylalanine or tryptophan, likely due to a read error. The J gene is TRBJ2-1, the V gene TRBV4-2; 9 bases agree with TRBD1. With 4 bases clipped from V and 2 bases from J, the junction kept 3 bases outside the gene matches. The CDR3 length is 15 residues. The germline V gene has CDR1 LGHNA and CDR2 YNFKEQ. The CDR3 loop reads CASSPDRGAYNEQFL. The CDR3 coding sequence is TGTGCCAGCAGCCCTGACAGGGGGGCCTACAATGAGCAGTTCCTC.

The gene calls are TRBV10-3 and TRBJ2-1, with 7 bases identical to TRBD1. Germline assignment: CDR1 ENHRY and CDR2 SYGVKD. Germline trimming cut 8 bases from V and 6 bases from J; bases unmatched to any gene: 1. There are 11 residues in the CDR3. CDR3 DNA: TGTGCCATCGGGGACAGCAATGAGCAGTTCTTC. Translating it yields CAIGDSNEQFF.

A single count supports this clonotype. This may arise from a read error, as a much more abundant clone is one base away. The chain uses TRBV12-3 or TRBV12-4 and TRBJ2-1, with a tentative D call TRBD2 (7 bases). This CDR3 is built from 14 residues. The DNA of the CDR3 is TGTGCCAGCGGAGAGGGGGGGGCCTACGATGAGCAGTTCTTC. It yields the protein CASGEGGAYDEQFF.

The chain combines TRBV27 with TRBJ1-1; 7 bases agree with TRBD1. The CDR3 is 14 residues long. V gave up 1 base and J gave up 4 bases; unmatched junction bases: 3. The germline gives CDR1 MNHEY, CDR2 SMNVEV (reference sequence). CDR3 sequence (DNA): TGTGCCAGCAGTTTATTCGCAGGGGGCACTGAAGCTTTCTTT. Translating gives CASSLFAGGTEAFF.

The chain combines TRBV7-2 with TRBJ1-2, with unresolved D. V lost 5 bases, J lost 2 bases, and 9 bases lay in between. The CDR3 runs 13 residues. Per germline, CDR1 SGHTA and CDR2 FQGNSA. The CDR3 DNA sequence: TGTGCCAGCAGCCCCGCGGGAAACTATGGCTACACCTTC. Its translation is CASSPAGNYGYTF.

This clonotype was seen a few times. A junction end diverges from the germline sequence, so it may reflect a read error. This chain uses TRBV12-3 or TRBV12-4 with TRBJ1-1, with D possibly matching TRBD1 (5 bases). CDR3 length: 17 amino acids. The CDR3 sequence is CASSPLGRGMLNTKAFF. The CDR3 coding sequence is TGTGCCAGCAGTCCCCTGGGACGGGGCATGTTGAACACTAAAGCTTTCTTT.

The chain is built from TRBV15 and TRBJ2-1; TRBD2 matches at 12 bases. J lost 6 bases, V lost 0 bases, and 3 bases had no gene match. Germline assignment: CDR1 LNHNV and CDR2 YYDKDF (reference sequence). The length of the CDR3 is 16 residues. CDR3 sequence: CATSRELAGGGNEQFF. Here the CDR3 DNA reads TGTGCCACCAGCAGAGAACTAGCGGGGGGTGGCAATGAGCAGTTCTTC.

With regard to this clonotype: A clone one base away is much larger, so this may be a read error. The CDR3: CASSNGQGGYGYTF. Written as DNA, the CDR3 is TGTGCCAGTAGTAATGGACAGGGGGGCTATGGCTACACCTTC. The gene calls are TRBV19 and TRBJ1-2; 10 bases align to TRBD1. Trimming took 4 bases from V and 4 from J; bases not matched to a gene: 3. This CDR3 is built from 14 residues. Germline V CDR1 and CDR2: LNHDA, SQIVND (reference sequence).

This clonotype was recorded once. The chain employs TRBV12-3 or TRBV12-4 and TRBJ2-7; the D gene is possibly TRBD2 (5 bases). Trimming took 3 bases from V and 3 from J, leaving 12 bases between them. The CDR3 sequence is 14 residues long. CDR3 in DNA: TGTGCCAGCAGTTTTAGCGCTCCTGACTACGAGCAGTACTTC. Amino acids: CASSFSAPDYEQYF.

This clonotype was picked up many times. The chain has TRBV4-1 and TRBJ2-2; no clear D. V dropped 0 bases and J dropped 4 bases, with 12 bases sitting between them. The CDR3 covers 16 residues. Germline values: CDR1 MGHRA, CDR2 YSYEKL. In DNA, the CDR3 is TGCGCCAGCAGCCAAGAAGGGTCAATAGTCACCGGGGAGCTGTTTTTT. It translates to CASSQEGSIVTGELFF.